The 6 T cell receptor beta chains given below trace back to one sample, sequenced in a study of blood T cell repertoires in COVID-19. Assay: immunoSEQ multiplex PCR; the TCRdb copy retains only in-frame clones and omits some. The repertoire holds around 400,000 clones, 85% to 90% seen once, with about 1.7% in the top ten. Specimen: PBMCs or T cells enriched from blood (not recorded which). The receptors here all came from a woman in her thirties who had recovered from COVID-19.

This clone has just a few counts. The genes are TRBV12-3 or TRBV12-4 and TRBJ1-2; 9 nucleotides agree with TRBD1. Germline trimming cut 6 bases from V and 8 bases from J; bases unmatched to any gene: 7. This CDR3 is 13 amino acids long. This CDR3 reads CASRESGTGGYTF. The CDR3 DNA sequence: TGTGCCAGCAGGGAATCCGGGACAGGGGGCTACACCTTC.

The chain uses TRBV2 and TRBJ1-6; no clear D gene. Germline CDR1 and CDR2: SNHLY and FYNNEI. The CDR3 loop spans 14 amino acids. As DNA, the CDR3 is TGTGCGACCTCGGATAGCAGTTATAATTCACCCCTCCACTTT. This sequence encodes CATSDSSYNSPLHF.

This clone was seen a few times. The chain couples TRBV29-1 to TRBJ1-2; D is possibly TRBD1 (6 bases). The length of the CDR3 is 17 residues. Trimming took 3 bases from V and 7 from J, leaving 27 bases between them. Germline V CDR1 and CDR2: SQVTM, ANQGSEA. Here the CDR3 reads CSVEEGGGLVLNGGYTF. CDR3 DNA: TGCAGCGTTGAGGAGGGGGGGGGACTGGTTTTGAACGGTGGCTACACCTTC.

The chain joins TRBV6-5 to TRBJ1-1; 7 nucleotides agree with TRBD1. Germline loops: CDR1 MNHEY, CDR2 SVGAGI. V lost 7 bases and J lost 7; bases outside the gene matches: 15. This CDR3 contains 15 residues. DNA of the CDR3: TGTGCCAGCACCAGAGTTAGAAGGGGACAGAGTGAAGCTTTCTTT. It encodes CASTRVRRGQSEAFF.

The CDR3 spells CASREDSSDTQYF. Here the CDR3 DNA reads TGTGCCAGCAGGGAGGACTCCTCAGATACGCAGTATTTT. The chain joins TRBV12-3 or TRBV12-4 to TRBJ2-3; possibly TRBD2 for D (5 bases). The CDR3 length is 13 residues. Trimming took 6 bases from V and 4 from J, leaving 11 bases between them.

This clone was seen only once. This chain connects TRBV19 to TRBJ2-3; 10 positions match TRBD2. The CDR3 has 16 amino acids. CDR1 and CDR2 (germline): LNHDA, SQIVND (reference sequence). V lost 5 bases to trimming and J lost 5 bases; unmatched junction nucleotides: 10. The DNA for the CDR3 is TGTGCCAGTAGTTCGGTAGCGGGGGGTTCGGGAGATACGCAGTATTTT. Its translation: CASSSVAGGSGDTQYF.